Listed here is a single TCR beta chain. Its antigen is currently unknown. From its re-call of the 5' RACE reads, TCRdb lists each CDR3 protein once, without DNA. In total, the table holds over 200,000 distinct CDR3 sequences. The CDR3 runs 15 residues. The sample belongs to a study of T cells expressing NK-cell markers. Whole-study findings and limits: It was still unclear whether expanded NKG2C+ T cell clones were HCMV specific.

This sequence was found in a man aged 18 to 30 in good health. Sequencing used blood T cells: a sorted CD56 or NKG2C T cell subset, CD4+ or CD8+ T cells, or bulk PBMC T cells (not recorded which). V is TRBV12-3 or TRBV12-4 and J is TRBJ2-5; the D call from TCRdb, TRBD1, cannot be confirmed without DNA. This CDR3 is CASSLRDIGRETQYF.